The clone carrying this T cell receptor (beta chain) was seen only a few times. The data derive from a study of T cells in Graves' hyperthyroidism and ophthalmopathy. The TCR beta CDR3 regions underwent amplification using RNA transcripts as the source. The study used the HTBI primer set for a first-round RT-PCR of the TCR CDR3. Each CDR3 protein gets one entry after TCRdb re-called the multiplex PCR reads with MiXCR. The sample lists 750,000 to 950,000 distinct CDR3 sequences, 35% to 45% seen once, with over 8% in the top ten. Patients aged 18 to 65 had newly diagnosed hyperthyroidism that had lasted under 2 months. The CDR3 extends over 14 amino acids. Trimming took 3 bases from V and 6 from J, leaving 15 bases between them. CDR1 is LNHDA, CDR2 SQIVND, per germline (reference sequence).

The sequencing input was blood. The V and J genes are TRBV19 and TRBJ2-7, with D perhaps matching TRBD1 (7 bases). This TCR came from a man younger than 30 with Graves' hyperthyroidism. This chain's CDR3 is CASSMGQGGSEQYF. In DNA form, the CDR3 reads TGTGCCAGTAGTATGGGGCAGGGGGGATCCGAGCAGTACTTC.